The present T cell receptor (beta chain) was sequenced within a study of human T cells and chemical hapten exposure. A single record per CDR3 protein comes from TCRdb applying MiXCR to the RACE reads. This repertoire shows fewer than 130,000 distinct CDR3 sequences, 11% found once; its top ten account for approximately 4%. Regarding time point: patch test 1, 2 weeks after DPC sensitization. As to treatment: therapeutic diphenylcyclopropenone sensitization with weekly scalp DPC. The V end lost 6 bases, the J end lost 2 bases, and 16 bases lay between the germline ends. Germline-derived CDR1 and CDR2 are MDHEN and SYDVKM. The CDR3 is 15 amino acids. This clonotype was observed a handful of times.

The TCR originated in a woman aged 40 to 49 with alopecia areata. Some clones in this sample may be carry-over from other donors' samples. This rearrangement joins TRBV28 to TRBJ2-5; TRBD1 or TRBD2 may be the D gene (5 bases each). The specimen was whole blood, collected in connection with sensitization to the hapten diphenylcyclopropenone (DPC). The CDR3 region is CASSRTTGTQETQYF. The DNA of the CDR3 is TGTGCCAGCAGCCGAACCACGGGGACGCAAGAGACCCAGTACTTC.